This T cell receptor (beta chain) was found in a study of OX40 agonist ivuxolimab in advanced cancers. The wider study: Ivuxolimab is an agonistic anti-OX40 (CD134) antibody, and patients were treated with it.

TCRdb's copy holds only in-frame clones and misses some; the assay was immunoSEQ multiplex PCR. The repertoire holds around 60,000 clones, approximately 91% seen once, with more than 1.5% in the top ten. The CDR3 loop spans 14 amino acids. Deletions cut 4 bases from V and 4 bases from J, with 13 bases between. Germline V CDR1 and CDR2: LNHDA, SQIVND (reference sequence). Patients were ineligible given autoimmune disease history or systemic immunosuppression. The sample was CD4+ or CD8+ T cells sorted from blood, taken in a trial of the OX40 agonist ivuxolimab. This receptor was obtained from an adult with an advanced solid tumor such as melanoma, head and neck, liver or kidney cancer. This chain uses TRBV19 with TRBJ1-2, with TRBD1 as a possible D gene (6 bases). This CDR3 is CASSTRQVAYGYTF. The CDR3 bases are TGTGCCAGTAGTACCCGACAGGTTGCCTATGGCTACACCTTC.